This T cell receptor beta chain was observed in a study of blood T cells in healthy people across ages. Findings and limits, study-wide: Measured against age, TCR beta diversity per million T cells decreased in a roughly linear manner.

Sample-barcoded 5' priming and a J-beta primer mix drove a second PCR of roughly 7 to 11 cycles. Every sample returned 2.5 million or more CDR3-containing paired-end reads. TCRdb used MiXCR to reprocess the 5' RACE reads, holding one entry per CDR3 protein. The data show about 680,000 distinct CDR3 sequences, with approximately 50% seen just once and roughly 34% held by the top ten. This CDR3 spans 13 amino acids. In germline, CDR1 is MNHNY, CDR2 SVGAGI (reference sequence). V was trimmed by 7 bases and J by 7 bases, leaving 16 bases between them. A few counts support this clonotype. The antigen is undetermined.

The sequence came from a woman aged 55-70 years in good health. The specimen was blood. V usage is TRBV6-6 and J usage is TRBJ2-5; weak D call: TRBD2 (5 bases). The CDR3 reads CASNGELITTQYF. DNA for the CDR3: TGTGCCAGCAACGGGGAGTTGATAACGACCCAGTACTTC.